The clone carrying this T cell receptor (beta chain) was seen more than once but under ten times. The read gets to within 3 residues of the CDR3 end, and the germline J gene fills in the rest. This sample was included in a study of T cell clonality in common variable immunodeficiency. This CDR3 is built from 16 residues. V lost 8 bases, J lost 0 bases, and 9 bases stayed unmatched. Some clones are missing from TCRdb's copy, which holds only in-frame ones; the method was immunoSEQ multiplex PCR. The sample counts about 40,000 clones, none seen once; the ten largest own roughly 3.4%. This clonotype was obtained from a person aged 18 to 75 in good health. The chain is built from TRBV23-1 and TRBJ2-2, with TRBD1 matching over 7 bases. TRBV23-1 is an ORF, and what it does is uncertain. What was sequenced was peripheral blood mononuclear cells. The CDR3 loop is CASYAQGPPNTGELFF. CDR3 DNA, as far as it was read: TGCGCCAGCTATGCACAGGGGCCCCCGAACACCGGGGAG.